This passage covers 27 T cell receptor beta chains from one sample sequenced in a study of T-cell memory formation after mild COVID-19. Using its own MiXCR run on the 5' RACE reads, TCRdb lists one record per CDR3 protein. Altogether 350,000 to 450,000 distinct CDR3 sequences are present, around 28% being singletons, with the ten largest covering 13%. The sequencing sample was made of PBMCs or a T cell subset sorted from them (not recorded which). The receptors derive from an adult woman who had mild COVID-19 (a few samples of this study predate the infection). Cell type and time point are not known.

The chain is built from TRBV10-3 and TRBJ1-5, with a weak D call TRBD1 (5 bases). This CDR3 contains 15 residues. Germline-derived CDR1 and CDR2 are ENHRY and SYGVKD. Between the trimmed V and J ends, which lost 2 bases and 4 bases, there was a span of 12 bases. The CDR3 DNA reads TGTGCCATCAGTGAGGAATTGACAGCTAATCAGCCCCAGCATTTT. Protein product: CAISEELTANQPQHF.

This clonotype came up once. CDR3 nucleotide sequence: TGTGCCAGCAGCTCCACGGCGAGGGGTCCAAGCACAGATACGCAGTATTTT. Translating it yields CASSSTARGPSTDTQYF. The rearrangement links TRBV7-9 to TRBJ2-3; perhaps D is TRBD1 or TRBD2 (5 bases each). V dropped 4 bases and J dropped 0 bases, with 17 bases sitting between them. Germline CDR1 and CDR2: SEHNR and FQNEAQ (reference sequence). This CDR3 has 17 amino acids.

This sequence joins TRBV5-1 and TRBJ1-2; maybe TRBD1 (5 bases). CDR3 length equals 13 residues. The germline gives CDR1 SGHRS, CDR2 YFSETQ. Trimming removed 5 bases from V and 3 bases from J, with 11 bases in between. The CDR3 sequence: CASRGETDYGYTF. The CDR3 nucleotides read TGCGCCAGCAGAGGGGAAACGGACTATGGCTACACCTTC.

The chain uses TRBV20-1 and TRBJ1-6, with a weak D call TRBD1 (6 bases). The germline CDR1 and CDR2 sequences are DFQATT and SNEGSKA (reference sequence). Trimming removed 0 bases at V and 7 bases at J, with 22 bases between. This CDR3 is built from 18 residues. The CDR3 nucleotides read TGCAGTGCTAGAGATATCAGGGTAGGGGGGATACCCAATTCACCCCTCCACTTT. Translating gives CSARDIRVGGIPNSPLHF.

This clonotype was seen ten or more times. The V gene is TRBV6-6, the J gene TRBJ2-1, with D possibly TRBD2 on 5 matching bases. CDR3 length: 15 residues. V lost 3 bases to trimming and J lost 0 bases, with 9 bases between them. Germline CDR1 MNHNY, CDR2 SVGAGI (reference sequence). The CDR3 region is CASSYSGSSYNEQFF. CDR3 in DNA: TGTGCCAGCAGTTATTCGGGGAGCTCCTACAATGAGCAGTTCTTC.

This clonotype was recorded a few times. The CDR3 loop is CASSDFSTDTQYF. The CDR3 DNA reads as TGTGCCAGCAGCGATTTTAGCACAGATACGCAGTATTTT. This chain joins TRBV7-2 and TRBJ2-3; D is unclear. CDR3 length: 13 residues. Per the germline V gene, CDR1 is SGHTA and CDR2 is FQGNSA. V was cut by 5 bases and J by 0 bases, with 6 bases left in between.

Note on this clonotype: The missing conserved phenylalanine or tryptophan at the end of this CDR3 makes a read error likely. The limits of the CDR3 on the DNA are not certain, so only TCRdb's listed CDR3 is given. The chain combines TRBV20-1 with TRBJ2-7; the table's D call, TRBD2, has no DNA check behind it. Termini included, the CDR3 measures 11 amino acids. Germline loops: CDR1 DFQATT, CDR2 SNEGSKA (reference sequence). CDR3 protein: CSARGSRGPLL.

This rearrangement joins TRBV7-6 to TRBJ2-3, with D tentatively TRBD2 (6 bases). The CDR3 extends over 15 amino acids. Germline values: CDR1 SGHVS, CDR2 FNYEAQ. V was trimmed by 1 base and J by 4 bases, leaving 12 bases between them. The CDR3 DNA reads TGTGCCAGCAGCTTAGGATGGCGGGGAGCAGATACGCAGTATTTT. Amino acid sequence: CASSLGWRGADTQYF.

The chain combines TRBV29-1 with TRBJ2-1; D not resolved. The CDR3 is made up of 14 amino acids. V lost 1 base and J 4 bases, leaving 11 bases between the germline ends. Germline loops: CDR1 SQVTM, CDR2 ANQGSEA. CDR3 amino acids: CSVEVGIGYNEQFF. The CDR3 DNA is TGCAGCGTTGAAGTGGGGATCGGGTACAATGAGCAGTTCTTC.

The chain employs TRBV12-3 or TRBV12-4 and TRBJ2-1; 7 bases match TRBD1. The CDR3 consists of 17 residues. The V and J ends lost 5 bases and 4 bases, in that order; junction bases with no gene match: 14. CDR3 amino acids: CASSLFDRVRRYNEQFF. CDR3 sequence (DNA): TGTGCCAGCAGTCTTTTTGACAGGGTCCGTCGGTACAATGAGCAGTTCTTC.

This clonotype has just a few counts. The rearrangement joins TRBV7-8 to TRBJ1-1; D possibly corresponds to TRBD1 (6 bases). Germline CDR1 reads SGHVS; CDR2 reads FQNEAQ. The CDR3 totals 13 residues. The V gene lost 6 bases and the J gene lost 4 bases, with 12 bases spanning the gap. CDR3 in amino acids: CASRTGGATEAFF. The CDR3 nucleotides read TGTGCCAGCAGGACGGGGGGGGCCACTGAAGCTTTCTTT. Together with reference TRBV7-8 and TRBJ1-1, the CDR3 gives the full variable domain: GAGVSQSPRYKVAKRGQDVALRCDPISGHVSLFWYQQALGQGPEFLTYFQNEAQLDKSGLPSDRFFAERPEGSVSTLKIQRTQQEDSAVYLCASRTGGATEAFFGQGTRLTVV.

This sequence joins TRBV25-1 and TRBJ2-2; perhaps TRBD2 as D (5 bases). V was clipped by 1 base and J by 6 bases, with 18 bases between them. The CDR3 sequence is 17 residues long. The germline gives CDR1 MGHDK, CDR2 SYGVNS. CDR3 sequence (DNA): TGTGCCAGCAGTGAATCTCGGGGAAAGCGAGACTCCGGGGAGCTGTTTTTT. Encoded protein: CASSESRGKRDSGELFF.

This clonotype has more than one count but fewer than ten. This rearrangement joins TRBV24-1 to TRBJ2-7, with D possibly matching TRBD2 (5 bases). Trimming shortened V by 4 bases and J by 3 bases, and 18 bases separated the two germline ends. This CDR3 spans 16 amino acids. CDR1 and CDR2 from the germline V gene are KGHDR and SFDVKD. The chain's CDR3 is CATSDHPSRHDYEQYF. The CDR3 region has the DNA TGTGCCACCAGTGACCATCCTAGCCGACACGACTACGAGCAGTACTTC.

The CDR3 reads CASSPGLVGYEQYF. For the CDR3, the DNA is TGTGCCAGCAGCCCCGGACTAGTTGGTTACGAGCAGTACTTC. V is TRBV7-2 and J is TRBJ2-7; TRBD2 agrees at 7 bases. This CDR3 has 14 amino acids. The germline V gene encodes CDR1 SGHTA and CDR2 FQGNSA. With 5 bases clipped from V and 4 bases from J, the junction kept 8 bases outside the gene matches.

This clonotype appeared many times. CDR3 DNA sequence: TGTGCCAGCAGCGTAGAAGACTACAATGAGCAGTTCTTC. Residues: CASSVEDYNEQFF. The chain combines TRBV9 with TRBJ2-1; no definite D call. The CDR3 totals 13 residues. Germline V gene lookup returns CDR1 SGDLS and CDR2 YYNGEE. V dropped 0 bases and J dropped 3 bases, with 4 bases sitting between them. The full variable domain, completed using reference TRBV9 and TRBJ2-1, is DSGVTQTPKHLITATGQRVTLRCSPRSGDLSVYWYQQSLDQGLQFLIQYYNGEERAKGNILERFSAQQFPDLHSELNLSSLELGDSALYFCASSVEDYNEQFFGPGTRLTVL.

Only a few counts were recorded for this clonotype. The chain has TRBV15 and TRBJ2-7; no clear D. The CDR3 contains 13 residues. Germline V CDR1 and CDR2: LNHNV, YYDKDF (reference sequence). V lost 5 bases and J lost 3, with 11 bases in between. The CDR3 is CATSRGKGYEQYF. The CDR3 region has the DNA TGTGCCACCAGCCGAGGTAAAGGCTACGAGCAGTACTTC.

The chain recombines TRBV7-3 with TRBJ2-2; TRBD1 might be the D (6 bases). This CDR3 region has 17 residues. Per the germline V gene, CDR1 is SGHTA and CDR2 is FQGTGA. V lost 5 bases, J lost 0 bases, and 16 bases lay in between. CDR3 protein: CASSPKADRANTGELFF. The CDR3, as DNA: TGTGCCAGCAGCCCAAAGGCGGACAGAGCGAACACCGGGGAGCTGTTTTTT.

CDR3 DNA: TGTGCCAGCAGCCTTGTGGGTACAGGGGGGGATTTAGTTGGAGAAAAACTGTTTTTT. This encodes CASSLVGTGGDLVGEKLFF. The rearrangement uses TRBV6-5 and TRBJ1-4, with 8 bases fitting TRBD1. Per germline, CDR1 MNHEY and CDR2 SVGAGI. CDR3 size: 19 residues. V trimming: 6 bases; J trimming: 8 bases; junction bases outside the gene matches: 23.

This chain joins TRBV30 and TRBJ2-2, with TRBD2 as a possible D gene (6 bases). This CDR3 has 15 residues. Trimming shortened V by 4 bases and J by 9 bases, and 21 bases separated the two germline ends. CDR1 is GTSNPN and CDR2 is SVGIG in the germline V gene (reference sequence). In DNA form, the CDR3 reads TGTGCCTGGACTGGGCGGGGACGTCCGACCAGGGAGCTGTTTTTT. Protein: CAWTGRGRPTRELFF.

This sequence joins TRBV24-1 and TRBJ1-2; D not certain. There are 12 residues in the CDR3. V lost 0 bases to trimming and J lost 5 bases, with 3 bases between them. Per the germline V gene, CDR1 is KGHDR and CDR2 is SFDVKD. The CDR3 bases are TGTGCCACCAGTGATTTGTCATATGGCTACACCTTC. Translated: CATSDLSYGYTF.

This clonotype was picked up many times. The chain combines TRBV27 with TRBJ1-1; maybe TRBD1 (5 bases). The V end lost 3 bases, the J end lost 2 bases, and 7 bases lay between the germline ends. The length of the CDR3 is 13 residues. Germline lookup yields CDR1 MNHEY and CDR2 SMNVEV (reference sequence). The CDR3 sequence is CASSFGANTEAFF. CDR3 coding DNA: TGTGCCAGCAGTTTTGGGGCCAACACTGAAGCTTTCTTT.

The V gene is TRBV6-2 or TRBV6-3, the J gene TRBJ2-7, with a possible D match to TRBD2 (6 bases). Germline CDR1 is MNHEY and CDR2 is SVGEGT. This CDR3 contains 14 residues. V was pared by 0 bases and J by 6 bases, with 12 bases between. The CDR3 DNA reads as TGTGCCAGCAGTTACTCCGCCGGAGCGGGCGAGCAGTACTTC. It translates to CASSYSAGAGEQYF.

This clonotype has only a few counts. The CDR3 DNA follows: TGCGCCAGCAGCCCGACGGGACAGGCGACCTACGAGCAGTACTTC. Translated, it gives CASSPTGQATYEQYF. The chain joins TRBV4-1 to TRBJ2-7, with TRBD1 matching 8 bases. The germline V gene has CDR1 MGHRA and CDR2 YSYEKL. V lost 4 bases and J lost 2; bases outside the gene matches: 7. The CDR3 loop spans 15 amino acids.

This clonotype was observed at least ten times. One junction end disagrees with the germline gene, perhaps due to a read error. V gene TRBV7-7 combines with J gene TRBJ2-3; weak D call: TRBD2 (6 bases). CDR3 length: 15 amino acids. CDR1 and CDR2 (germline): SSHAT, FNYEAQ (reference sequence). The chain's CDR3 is CASSSGLSSTDTQYF. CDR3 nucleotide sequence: TGTGCTAGCAGCTCGGGACTTTCGAGCACAGATACGCAGTATTTT.

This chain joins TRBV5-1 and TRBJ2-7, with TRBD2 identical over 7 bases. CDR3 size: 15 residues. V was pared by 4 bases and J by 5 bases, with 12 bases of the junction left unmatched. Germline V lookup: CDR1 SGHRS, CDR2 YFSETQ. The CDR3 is CASSVAGGRSNEQYF. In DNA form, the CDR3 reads TGCGCCAGCAGCGTAGCAGGCGGGAGATCCAACGAGCAGTACTTC.

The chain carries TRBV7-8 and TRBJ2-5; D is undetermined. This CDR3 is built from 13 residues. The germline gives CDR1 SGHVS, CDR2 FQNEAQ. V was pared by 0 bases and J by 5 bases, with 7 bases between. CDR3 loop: CASSLAWSETQYF. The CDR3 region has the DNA TGTGCCAGCAGCTTAGCCTGGAGTGAGACCCAGTACTTC.

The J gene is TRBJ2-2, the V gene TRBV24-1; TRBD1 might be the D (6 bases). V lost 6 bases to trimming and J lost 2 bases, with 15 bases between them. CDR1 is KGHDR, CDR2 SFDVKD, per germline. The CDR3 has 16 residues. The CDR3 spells CATSSMMGHNTGELFF. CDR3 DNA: TGTGCCACCAGTTCAATGATGGGACACAACACCGGGGAGCTGTTTTTT.